Listed here is a single T cell receptor beta chain. Its antigen remains unknown. Germline V lookup: CDR1 MNHEY, CDR2 SVGAGI. Unmatched junction bases numbered 9, after V lost 6 bases and J lost 6 bases. There are 14 residues in the CDR3. Assay used: immunoSEQ multiplex PCR; TCRdb lists only in-frame clones, some missing. Here the sample spans approximately 160,000 clones, 70% to 90% being singletons. The data are from a study of T cell responses to AZD1222 COVID-19 vaccine. Study results and caveats: Recipients of AZD1222 seropositive at baseline numbered only 6 or 7. Rises in breadth and depth of Spike-specific TCRs came after two AZD1222 doses. Clonal diversity was possibly underestimated; the donors were predominantly white British and more often female.

The TCR comes from an adult in good health. Specimen: peripheral blood, collected on day 0 of MenACWY control vaccination. The chain couples TRBV6-5 to TRBJ2-5, with TRBD2 matching over 8 bases. CDR3 residues: CASRLATSVQTQYF. The CDR3 DNA reads TGTGCCAGCAGACTCGCGACTAGCGTGCAGACCCAGTACTTC.